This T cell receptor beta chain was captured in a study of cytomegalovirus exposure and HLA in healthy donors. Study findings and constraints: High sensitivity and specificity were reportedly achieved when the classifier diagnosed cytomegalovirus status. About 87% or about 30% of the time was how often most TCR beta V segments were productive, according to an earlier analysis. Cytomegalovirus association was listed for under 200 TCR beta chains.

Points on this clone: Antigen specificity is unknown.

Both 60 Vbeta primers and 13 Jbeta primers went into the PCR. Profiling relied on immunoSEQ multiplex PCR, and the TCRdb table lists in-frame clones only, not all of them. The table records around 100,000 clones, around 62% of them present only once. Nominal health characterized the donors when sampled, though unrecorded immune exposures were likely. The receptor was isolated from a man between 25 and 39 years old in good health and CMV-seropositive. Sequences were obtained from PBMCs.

CDR3 protein: CASRTGAASSTDTQYF. Here the CDR3 DNA reads TGTGCCAGCAGGACAGGGGCGGCCTCTAGCACAGATACGCAGTATTTT. The chain couples TRBV21-1 to TRBJ2-3; the DNA was not used to check the table's D call, TRBD1. TRBV21-1 is reported as a pseudogene. CDR3 length: 16 amino acids.